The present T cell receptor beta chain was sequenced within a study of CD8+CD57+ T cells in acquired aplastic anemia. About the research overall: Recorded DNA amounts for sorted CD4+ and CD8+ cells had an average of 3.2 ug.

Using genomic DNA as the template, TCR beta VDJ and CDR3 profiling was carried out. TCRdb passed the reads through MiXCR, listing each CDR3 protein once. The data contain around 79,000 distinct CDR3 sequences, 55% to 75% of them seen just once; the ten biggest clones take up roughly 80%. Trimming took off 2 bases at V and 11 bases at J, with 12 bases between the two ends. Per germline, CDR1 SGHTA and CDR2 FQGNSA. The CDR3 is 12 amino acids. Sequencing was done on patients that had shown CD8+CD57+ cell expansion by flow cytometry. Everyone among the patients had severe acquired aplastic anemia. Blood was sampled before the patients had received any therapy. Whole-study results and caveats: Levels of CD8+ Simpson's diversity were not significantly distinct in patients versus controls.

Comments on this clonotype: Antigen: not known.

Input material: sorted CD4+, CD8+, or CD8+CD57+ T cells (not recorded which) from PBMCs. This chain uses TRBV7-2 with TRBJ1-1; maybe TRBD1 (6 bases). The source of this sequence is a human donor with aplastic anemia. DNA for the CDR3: TGTGCCAGCAGCTTACAGGGGAATATGGCTTTCTTT. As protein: CASSLQGNMAFF.